This T cell receptor (beta chain) stems from a study of cytomegalovirus exposure and HLA in healthy donors. Looking at the study overall: Among about 179 million T cells, an earlier analysis found approximately 110 million unique TCR beta sequences.

There are 14 residues in the CDR3. V shed 0 bases, J shed 4 bases, and the junction held 5 bases outside the gene matches. Germline values: CDR1 GTSNPN, CDR2 SVGIG (reference sequence). PCR involved 60 Vbeta and 13 Jbeta primers. The protocol was immunoSEQ multiplex PCR, while the TCRdb copy is restricted to in-frame clones and leaves out a portion. The sample carries about 210,000 clones, 82% recorded once. The receptor was isolated from a man aged 35 to 55 in good health and CMV-seropositive. This rearrangement joins TRBV30 to TRBJ2-7, with 8 bases identical to TRBD1. Sequenced material: PBMCs. The CDR3 region has the DNA TGTGCCTGGAGTGTATGGGACAGGCCGTACGAGCAGTACTTC. Translation gives CAWSVWDRPYEQYF.